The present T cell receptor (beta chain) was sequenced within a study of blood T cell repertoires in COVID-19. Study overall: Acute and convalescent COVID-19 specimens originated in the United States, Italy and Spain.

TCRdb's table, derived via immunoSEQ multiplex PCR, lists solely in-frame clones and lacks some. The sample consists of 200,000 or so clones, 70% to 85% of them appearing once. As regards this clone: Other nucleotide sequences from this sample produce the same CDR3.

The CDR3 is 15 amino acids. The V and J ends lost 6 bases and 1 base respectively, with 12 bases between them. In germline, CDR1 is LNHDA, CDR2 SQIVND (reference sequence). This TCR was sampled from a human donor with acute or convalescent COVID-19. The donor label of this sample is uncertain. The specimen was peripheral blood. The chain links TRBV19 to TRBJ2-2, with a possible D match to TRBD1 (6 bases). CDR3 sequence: CASRQPGQNTGELFF. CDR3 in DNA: TGTGCCAGTAGACAACCGGGACAGAACACCGGGGAGCTGTTTTTT.